The sequence of this T cell receptor beta chain was determined in a study of shared clonotypes between healthy human individuals. CDR1 MDHEN and CDR2 SYDVKM come from the germline V gene. The CDR3 spans 15 residues. Trimming took 5 bases from V and 7 from J, leaving 21 bases between them. Nashville, Tennessee was home to all donors, who were Caucasian adults. Libraries were prepared by immunoSEQ multiplex PCR; TCRdb keeps only in-frame clonotypes and omits some of them. The repertoire holds 2 million to 2.5 million clones, with 85% to 95% as singletons. The clonotype originates from a man aged 18 to 29 in good health. Some clones in this sample may be carry-over from other donors' samples. The chain employs TRBV28 and TRBJ2-7, with D perhaps assigned TRBD1 or TRBD2 (5 bases each). What was sequenced was naive CD4+ T cells from PBMCs. Subset meaning: CD45RA+ positively selected. CDR3 DNA: TGTGCCAGCAGTGGGGGTGGGGACGGCCTTCGGGAGCAGTACTTC. Its translation: CASSGGGDGLREQYF.